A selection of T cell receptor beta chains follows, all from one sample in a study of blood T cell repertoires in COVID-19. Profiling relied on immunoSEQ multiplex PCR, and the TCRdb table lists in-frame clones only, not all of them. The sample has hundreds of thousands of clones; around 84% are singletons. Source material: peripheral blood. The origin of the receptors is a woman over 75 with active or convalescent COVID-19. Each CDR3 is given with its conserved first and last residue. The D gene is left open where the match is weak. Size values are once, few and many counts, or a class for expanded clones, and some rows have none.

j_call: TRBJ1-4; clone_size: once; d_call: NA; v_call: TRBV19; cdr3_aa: CASSIGKGGEKLFF; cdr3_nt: TGTGCCAGTAGTATCGGCAAAGGGGGTGAAAAACTGTTTTTT
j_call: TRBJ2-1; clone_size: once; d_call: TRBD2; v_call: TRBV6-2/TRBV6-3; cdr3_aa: CASSYLRRGGLPNEQFF; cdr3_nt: TGTGCCAGCAGTTACTTACGGCGGGGGGGCCTTCCCAATGAGCAGTTCTTC
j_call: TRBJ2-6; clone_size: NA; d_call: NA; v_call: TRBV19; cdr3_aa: CVSRRQVYGANVLTF; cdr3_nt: TGTGTCAGTCGCCGCCAGGTTTATGGGGCCAACGTCCTGACTTTC
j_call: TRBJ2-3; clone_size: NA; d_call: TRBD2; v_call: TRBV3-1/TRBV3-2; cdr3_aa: CASSQVSGGPTDTQYF; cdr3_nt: TGTGCCAGCAGCCAAGTAAGCGGGGGCCCCACAGATACGCAGTATTTT
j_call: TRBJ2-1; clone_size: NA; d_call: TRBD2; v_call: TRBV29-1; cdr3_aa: CSVHGGASGAYNEQFF; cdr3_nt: TGCAGCGTTCACGGGGGGGCTAGCGGGGCCTACAATGAGCAGTTCTTC
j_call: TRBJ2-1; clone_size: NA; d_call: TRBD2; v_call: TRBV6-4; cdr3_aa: CASKKLAGLYNEQFF; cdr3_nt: TGTGCCAGCAAAAAACTAGCGGGACTCTACAATGAGCAGTTCTTC
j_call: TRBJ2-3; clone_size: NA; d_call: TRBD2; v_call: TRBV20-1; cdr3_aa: CSASVQIAGRTDTQYF; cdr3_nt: TGCAGTGCCAGTGTCCAAATAGCGGGTCGCACAGATACGCAGTATTTT
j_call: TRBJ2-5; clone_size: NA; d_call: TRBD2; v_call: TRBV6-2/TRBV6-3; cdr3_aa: CASSYSPSGTETQYF; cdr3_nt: TGTGCCAGCAGTTACTCCCCTAGCGGGACGGAGACCCAGTACTTC
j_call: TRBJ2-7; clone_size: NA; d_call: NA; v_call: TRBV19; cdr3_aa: CASSIGLEPYEQYF; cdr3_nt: TGTGCCAGTAGTATAGGGCTCGAACCTTACGAGCAGTACTTC
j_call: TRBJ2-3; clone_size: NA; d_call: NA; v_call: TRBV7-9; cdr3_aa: CASSSLADTQYF; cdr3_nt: TGTGCCAGCAGCTCCCTCGCAGATACGCAGTATTTT
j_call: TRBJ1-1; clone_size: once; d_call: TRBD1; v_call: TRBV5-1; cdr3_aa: CASKGQGSDTEAFF; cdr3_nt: TGCGCCAGCAAGGGACAGGGGTCCGACACTGAAGCTTTCTTT